This TCR beta chain comes out of a study of CD4 T cells in relation to SARS-CoV-2 and coronaviruses. Study as a whole: ViraFEST: roughly ten-day antigen culture of PBMCs, then TCR beta CDR3 sequencing. The HLA restriction of the shared crossreactive spike epitopes was mapped.

Regarding the study as a whole: Each donor contributed either pre-pandemic or post-infection samples, not both. This crossreactivity analysis covered spike protein alone, no other viral proteins.

In this sample, this clone turned up a few times. No antigen is known for it. Trimming shortened V by 0 bases and J by 8 bases, and 4 bases separated the two germline ends. CDR1 is ENHRY, CDR2 SYGVKD, per germline. CDR3 length: 11 residues. TCRdb's table, derived via immunoSEQ multiplex PCR, lists solely in-frame clones and lacks some. The table has about 43,000 clones, over 70% seen once. The chain couples TRBV10-3 to TRBJ1-2; D is ambiguous. Material for sequencing was naive CD4+ T cells from PBMCs, cultured in vitro. The sample's subset: naive CD4+ T cells isolated by negative enrichment. The TCR was taken from an adult with COVID-19. DNA of the CDR3: TGTGCCATCAGTGAGTCCGGGGGCTACACCTTC. Amino acids: CAISESGGYTF.